The present entry profiles one TCR beta chain with its context. Its cognate antigen is unknown. The data were taken from a study of CD8 T cell repertoires and HIV-1 epitope variants. Whole-study results and caveats: Roughly nine antigen-specific TCR beta clonotypes were found; roughly 6 seemed cross-reactive to variants.

The CDR3 has 15 residues. CDR1 is SGHNT and CDR2 is YYREEE in the germline V gene (reference sequence). The V end lost 2 bases, the J end lost 6 bases, and 15 bases lay between the germline ends. Sequencing used immunoSEQ multiplex PCR; TCRdb keeps in-frame clones, though not all of them. The sample includes several thousand clones, around 65% of them seen just once. The genes are TRBV5-4 and TRBJ2-1; D unclear. The specimen was cultured CD8+ T cells derived from PBMCs. This clonotype was sampled from a male donor with HIV. The CDR3 bases are TGTGCCAGCAGCTTCAATCCAAACCCGGGCAATGAGCAGTTCTTC. As protein: CASSFNPNPGNEQFF.